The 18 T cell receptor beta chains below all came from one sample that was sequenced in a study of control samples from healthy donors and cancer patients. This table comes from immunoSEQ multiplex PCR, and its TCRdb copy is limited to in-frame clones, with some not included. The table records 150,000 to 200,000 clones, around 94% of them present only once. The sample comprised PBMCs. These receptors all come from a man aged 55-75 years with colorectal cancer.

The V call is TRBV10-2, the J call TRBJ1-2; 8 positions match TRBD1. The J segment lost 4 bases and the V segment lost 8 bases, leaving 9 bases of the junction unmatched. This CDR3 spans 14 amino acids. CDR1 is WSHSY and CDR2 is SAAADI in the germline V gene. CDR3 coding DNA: TGCGCCAGCGGGGATGGACAGGGAACCTATGGCTACACCTTC. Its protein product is CASGDGQGTYGYTF.

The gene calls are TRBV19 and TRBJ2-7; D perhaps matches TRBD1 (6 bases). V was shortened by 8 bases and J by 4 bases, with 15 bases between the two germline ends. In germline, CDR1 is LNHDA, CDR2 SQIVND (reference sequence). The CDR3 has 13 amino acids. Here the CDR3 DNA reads TGTGCCAGTGCGAGGGGGAGCTTTTACGAGCAGTACTTC. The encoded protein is CASARGSFYEQYF.

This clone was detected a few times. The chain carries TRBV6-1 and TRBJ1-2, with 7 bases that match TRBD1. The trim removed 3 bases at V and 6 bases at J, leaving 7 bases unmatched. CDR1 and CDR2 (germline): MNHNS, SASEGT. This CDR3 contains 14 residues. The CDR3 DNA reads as TGTGCCAGCAGTGAGACAGGGAAGAGGGATGGCTACACCTTC. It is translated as CASSETGKRDGYTF.

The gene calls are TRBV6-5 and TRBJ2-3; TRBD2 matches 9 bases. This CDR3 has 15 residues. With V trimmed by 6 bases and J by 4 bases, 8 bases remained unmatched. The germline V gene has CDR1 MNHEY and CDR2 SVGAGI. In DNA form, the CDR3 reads TGTGCCAGCAGCCAGAGCGGGGGGTACTCAGATACGCAGTATTTT. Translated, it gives CASSQSGGYSDTQYF.

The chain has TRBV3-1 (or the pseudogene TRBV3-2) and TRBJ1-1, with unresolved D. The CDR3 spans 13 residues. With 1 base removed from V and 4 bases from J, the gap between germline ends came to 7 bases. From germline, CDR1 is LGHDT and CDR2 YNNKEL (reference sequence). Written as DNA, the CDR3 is TGTGCCAGCAGCCAAGGGGTGTCCACTGAAGCTTTCTTT. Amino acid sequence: CASSQGVSTEAFF.

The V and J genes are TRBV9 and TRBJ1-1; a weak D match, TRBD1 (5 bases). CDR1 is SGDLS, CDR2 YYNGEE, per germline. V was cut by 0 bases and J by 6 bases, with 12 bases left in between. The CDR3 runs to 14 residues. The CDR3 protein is CASSVGGTGSEAFF. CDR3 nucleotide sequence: TGTGCCAGCAGCGTAGGGGGCACGGGGTCTGAAGCTTTCTTT.

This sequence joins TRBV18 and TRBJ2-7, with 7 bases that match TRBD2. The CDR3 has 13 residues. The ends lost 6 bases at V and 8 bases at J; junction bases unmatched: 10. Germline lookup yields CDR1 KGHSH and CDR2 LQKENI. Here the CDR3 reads CASSPRGEEKQYF. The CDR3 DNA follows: TGTGCCAGCTCCCCCCGGGGGGAGGAGAAGCAGTACTTC.

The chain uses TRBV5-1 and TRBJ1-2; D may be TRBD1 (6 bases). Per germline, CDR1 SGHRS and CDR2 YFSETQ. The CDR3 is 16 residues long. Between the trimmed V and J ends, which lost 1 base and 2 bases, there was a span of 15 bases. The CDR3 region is CASSLQQGRGNYGYTF. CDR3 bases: TGCGCCAGCAGCTTGCAACAGGGCAGGGGAAACTATGGCTACACCTTC.

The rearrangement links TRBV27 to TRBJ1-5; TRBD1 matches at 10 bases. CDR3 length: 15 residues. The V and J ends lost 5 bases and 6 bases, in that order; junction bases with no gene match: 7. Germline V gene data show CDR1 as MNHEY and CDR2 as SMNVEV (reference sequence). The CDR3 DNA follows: TGTGCCAGCAGTCGCGGGACAGGGGCGGGTCAGCCCCAGCATTTT. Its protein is CASSRGTGAGQPQHF.

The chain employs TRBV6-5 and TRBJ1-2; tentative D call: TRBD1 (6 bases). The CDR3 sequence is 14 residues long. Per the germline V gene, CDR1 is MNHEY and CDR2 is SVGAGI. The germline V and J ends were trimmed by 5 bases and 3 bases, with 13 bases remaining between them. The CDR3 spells CASSSSGGHYGYTF. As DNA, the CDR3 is TGTGCCAGCAGTAGTAGCGGGGGGCACTATGGCTACACCTTC.

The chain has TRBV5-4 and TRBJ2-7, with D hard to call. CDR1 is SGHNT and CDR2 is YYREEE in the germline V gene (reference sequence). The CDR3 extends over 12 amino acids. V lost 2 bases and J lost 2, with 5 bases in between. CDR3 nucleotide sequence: TGTGCCAGCAGCTTTGGGACCTACGAGCAGTACTTC. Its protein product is CASSFGTYEQYF.

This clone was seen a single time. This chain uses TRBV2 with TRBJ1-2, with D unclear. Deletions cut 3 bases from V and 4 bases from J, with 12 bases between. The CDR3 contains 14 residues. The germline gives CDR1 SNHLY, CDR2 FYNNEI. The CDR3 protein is CASSEARRLYGYTF. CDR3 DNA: TGTGCCAGCAGTGAGGCGAGGCGACTCTATGGCTACACCTTC.

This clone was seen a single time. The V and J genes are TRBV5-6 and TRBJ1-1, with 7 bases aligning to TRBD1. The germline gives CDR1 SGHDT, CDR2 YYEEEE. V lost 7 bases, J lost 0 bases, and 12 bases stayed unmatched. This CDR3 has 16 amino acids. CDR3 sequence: CASGEGGQVLNTEAFF. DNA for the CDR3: TGTGCCAGCGGAGAGGGCGGACAGGTCTTGAACACTGAAGCTTTCTTT.

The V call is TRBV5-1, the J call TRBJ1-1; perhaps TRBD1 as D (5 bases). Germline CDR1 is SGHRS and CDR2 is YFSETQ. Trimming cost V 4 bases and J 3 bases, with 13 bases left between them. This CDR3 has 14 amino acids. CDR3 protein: CASSGTGTYTEAFF. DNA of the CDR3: TGCGCCAGCAGCGGCACCGGGACCTACACTGAAGCTTTCTTT.

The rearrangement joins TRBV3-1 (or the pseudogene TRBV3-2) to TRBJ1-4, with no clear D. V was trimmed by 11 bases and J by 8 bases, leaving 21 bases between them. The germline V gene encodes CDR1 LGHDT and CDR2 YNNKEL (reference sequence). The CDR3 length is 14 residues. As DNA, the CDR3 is TGTGCCGCAAGTCCGGGGAGGGTAGAAGAAAAACTGTTTTTT. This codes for CAASPGRVEEKLFF.

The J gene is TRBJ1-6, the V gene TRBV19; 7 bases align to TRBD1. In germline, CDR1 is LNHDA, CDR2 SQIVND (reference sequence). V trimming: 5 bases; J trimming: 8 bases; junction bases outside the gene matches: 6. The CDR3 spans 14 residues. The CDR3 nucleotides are TGTGCCAGTAGTCCCGACAGGGCGGATTCACCCCTCCACTTT. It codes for CASSPDRADSPLHF.

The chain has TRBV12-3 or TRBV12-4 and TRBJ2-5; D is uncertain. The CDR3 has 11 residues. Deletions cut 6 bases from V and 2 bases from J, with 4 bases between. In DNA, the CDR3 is TGTGCCAGCAGGCTACAAGAGACCCAGTACTTC. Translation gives CASRLQETQYF.

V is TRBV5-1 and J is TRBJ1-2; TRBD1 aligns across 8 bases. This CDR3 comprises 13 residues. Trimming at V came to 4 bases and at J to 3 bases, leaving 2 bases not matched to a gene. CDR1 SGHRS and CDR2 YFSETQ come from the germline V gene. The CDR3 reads CASSEQGDYGYTF. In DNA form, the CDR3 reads TGCGCCAGCAGCGAACAGGGGGACTATGGCTACACCTTC.